One sample yielded the 4 T cell receptor beta chains listed below, sequenced in a study of cytomegalovirus exposure and HLA in healthy donors. Primers included in the PCR were 60 Vbeta and 13 Jbeta primers. Assay used: immunoSEQ multiplex PCR; TCRdb lists only in-frame clones, some missing. The table lists 99,000 or so clones, 60% to 85% of them singletons. Sequenced input: PBMCs. The receptors shown here come from a man in his 60s in good health and CMV-seropositive.

The chain couples TRBV11-3 to TRBJ2-1; unclear D gene. V was clipped by 1 base and J by 6 bases, with 10 bases between them. The CDR3 extends over 14 amino acids. Germline lookup yields CDR1 SGHNT and CDR2 YENEEA. CDR3 sequence reads: CASSLGGSPNEQFF. CDR3 DNA sequence: TGTGCCAGCAGCTTAGGCGGCTCCCCCAATGAGCAGTTCTTC.

The chain couples TRBV14 to TRBJ1-6; TRBD1 might be the D (5 bases). Looked up from germline, CDR1 is SGHDN and CDR2 is FVKESK. V dropped 1 base and J dropped 7 bases, with 11 bases sitting between them. The CDR3 has 15 residues. The CDR3 DNA sequence: TGTGCCAGCAGCCAAGCGCAGGGAGGAAATTCACCCCTCCACTTT. Translating it yields CASSQAQGGNSPLHF. Together with reference TRBV14 and TRBJ1-6, the CDR3 gives the full variable domain: EAGVTQFPSHSVIEKGQTVTLRCDPISGHDNLYWYRRVMGKEIKFLLHFVKESKQDESGMPNNRFLAERTGGTYSTLKVQPAELEDSGVYFCASSQAQGGNSPLHFGNGTRLTVT.

CDR3 protein: CAWSHRPKTEAFF. Here the CDR3 DNA reads TGTGCCTGGAGTCACAGACCCAAAACTGAAGCTTTCTTT. The gene calls are TRBV30 and TRBJ1-1; D is undetermined. V dropped 2 bases and J dropped 5 bases, with 12 bases sitting between them. This CDR3 is built from 13 residues. Per germline, CDR1 GTSNPN and CDR2 SVGIG (reference sequence).

CDR3 loop: CASSESYRGPEQYF. CDR3 nucleotides: TGTGCCAGCAGTGAATCGTACAGGGGCCCCGAGCAGTACTTC. This chain links TRBV6-1 with TRBJ2-5; 7 bases are a match to TRBD1. The J call may not be correct, given that the DNA end is closer to TRBJ2-7. The CDR3 covers 14 residues. Germline assignment: CDR1 MNHNS and CDR2 SASEGT.